Presented here are 26 T cell receptor beta chains from one specimen sequenced in a study of blood T cell repertoires in COVID-19. Repertoires were generated with immunoSEQ multiplex PCR, while TCRdb's copy carries only in-frame clones and drops some. The table lists approximately 350,000 clones, around four fifths of them singletons, with under 3% in the top ten. Sequenced sample: peripheral blood. These receptors were obtained from a young man with active or convalescent COVID-19.

The V gene is TRBV12-5, the J gene TRBJ1-2; D unresolved. V gave up 3 bases and J gave up 1 base, with 15 bases separating them. Germline V CDR1 and CDR2: LGHNT, FRNRAP. CDR3 length: 16 amino acids. CDR3 coding DNA: TGTGCTAGTGGTTTAAGTAATTGGGCCGTTAACTATGGCTACACCTTC. Translated, it gives CASGLSNWAVNYGYTF.

The V call is TRBV18, the J call TRBJ2-7; the match to TRBD2 covers 15 bases. The trim removed 6 bases at V and 5 bases at J, leaving 5 bases unmatched. This CDR3 has 15 residues. Per germline, CDR1 KGHSH and CDR2 LQKENI. CDR3 nucleotides: TGTGCCAGCTCGCAGGGACTAGCGGGGGGTAACGAGCAGTACTTC. Translating gives CASSQGLAGGNEQYF.

The chain joins TRBV25-1 to TRBJ1-4; D gene ambiguous. Trimming shortened V by 4 bases and J by 7 bases, and 13 bases separated the two germline ends. CDR1 and CDR2 from the germline V gene are MGHDK and SYGVNS. The CDR3 is made up of 14 amino acids. CDR3 bases: TGTGCCAGCAGTGTGGGGAGGGTTGGTGAAAAACTGTTTTTT. Amino acids: CASSVGRVGEKLFF.

The V gene is TRBV20-1, the J gene TRBJ2-5; 13 bases align to TRBD2. Germline assignment: CDR1 DFQATT and CDR2 SNEGSKA (reference sequence). V trimming: 3 bases; J trimming: 5 bases; junction bases outside the gene matches: 9. The CDR3 has 16 residues. The CDR3 spells CSASPTSGGLLETQYF. For the CDR3, the DNA is TGCAGTGCTAGTCCGACTAGCGGGGGGCTACTCGAGACCCAGTACTTC.

The chain joins TRBV7-2 to TRBJ2-1; 7 bases match TRBD1. Germline V gives CDR1 SGHTA, CDR2 FQGNSA. The CDR3 has 15 residues. The V gene end was trimmed by 0 bases and the J gene end by 4 bases; junction bases not matched to a gene: 3. For the CDR3, the DNA is TGTGCCAGCAGCTTAGCAGGGGGCGAGTACAATGAGCAGTTCTTC. The encoded protein is CASSLAGGEYNEQFF.

The sample holds one count of this clone. The chain recombines TRBV19 with TRBJ1-4, with 7 nucleotides matching TRBD1. Germline values: CDR1 LNHDA, CDR2 SQIVND (reference sequence). CDR3 size: 14 residues. The V gene end was trimmed by 3 bases and the J gene end by 6 bases; junction bases not matched to a gene: 4. The CDR3 sequence is CASSMYRGDEKLFF. CDR3 in DNA: TGTGCCAGTAGTATGTACAGGGGCGATGAAAAACTGTTTTTT.

The CDR3 DNA reads as TGTGCCAGCAGCGGGGGGACAGGGAGGGTAGATCAGCCCCAGCATTTT. It specifies CASSGGTGRVDQPQHF. The chain joins TRBV5-5 to TRBJ1-5, with 9 bases lining up with TRBD1. Trimming at V came to 4 bases and at J to 5 bases, leaving 10 bases not matched to a gene. Germline CDR1 reads SGHKS; CDR2 reads YYEKEE (reference sequence). The CDR3 has 16 residues.

The V call is TRBV2, the J call TRBJ2-6; 7 bases are a match to TRBD1. V trimming: 5 bases; J trimming: 4 bases; junction bases outside the gene matches: 2. Per the germline V gene, CDR1 is SNHLY and CDR2 is FYNNEI. The CDR3 runs to 14 residues. The CDR3 sequence is CASSTGAGANVLTF. The CDR3 nucleotides are TGTGCCAGCAGTACAGGGGCCGGGGCCAACGTCCTGACTTTC.

This clone occurred a few times. V and J are TRBV7-9 and TRBJ2-1; the D is unclear. Trimming pared 1 base from V and 5 bases from J, leaving 12 bases between. CDR1 and CDR2 from the germline V gene are SEHNR and FQNEAQ (reference sequence). The CDR3 spans 15 residues. The CDR3 DNA reads TGTGCCAGCAGCTTAGTGGCGGCTAAACACAATGAGCAGTTCTTC. Its protein is CASSLVAAKHNEQFF.

This clone came up once. The gene calls are TRBV5-1 and TRBJ1-3, with D uncertain. From germline, CDR1 is SGHRS and CDR2 YFSETQ. The length of the CDR3 is 17 residues. With 0 bases removed from V and 0 bases from J, the gap between germline ends came to 13 bases. The CDR3 sequence: CASSLEQFSISGNTIYF. CDR3 DNA: TGCGCCAGCAGCTTGGAACAGTTTTCGATCTCTGGAAACACCATATATTTT.

The CDR3 spells CAWSVPFERVFYGYTF. CDR3 in DNA: TGTGCCTGGAGTGTACCCTTTGAGAGGGTCTTCTATGGCTACACCTTC. The chain joins TRBV30 to TRBJ1-2, with D hard to call. Germline-derived CDR1 and CDR2 are GTSNPN and SVGIG (reference sequence). Trimming removed 0 bases at V and 4 bases at J, with 18 bases between. The CDR3 totals 16 residues.

This rearrangement joins TRBV6-6 to TRBJ2-7; the match to TRBD2 covers 8 bases. Germline CDR1 MNHNY, CDR2 SVGAGI (reference sequence). The V and J ends lost 7 bases and 0 bases, in that order; junction bases with no gene match: 8. This CDR3 contains 15 residues. CDR3 DNA: TGTGCCAGCACCTTCAGCGGGGGTGACTCCTACGAGCAGTACTTC. As protein: CASTFSGGDSYEQYF.

This chain uses TRBV2 with TRBJ1-5; D may be TRBD1 (5 bases). Per the germline V gene, CDR1 is SNHLY and CDR2 is FYNNEI. This CDR3 has 13 amino acids. V dropped 6 bases and J dropped 7 bases, with 13 bases sitting between them. The CDR3 sequence is CASRPPGGQPQHF. Written as DNA, the CDR3 is TGTGCCAGCAGGCCACCGGGGGGACAGCCCCAGCATTTT.

The chain has TRBV18 and TRBJ2-2; D is unclear. The germline V gene has CDR1 KGHSH and CDR2 LQKENI. The CDR3 contains 11 residues. The V end was cut by 8 bases, the J end by 6 bases, with 7 bases between. The CDR3, as DNA: TGTGCCAGCCCAGGCGCCGGGGAGCTGTTTTTT. This codes for CASPGAGELFF.

The V and J genes are TRBV11-3 and TRBJ2-7; 7 nucleotides line up with TRBD1. Trimming removed 5 bases from V and 3 bases from J; junction bases left unmatched: 4. This CDR3 is 13 amino acids long. Germline CDR1 SGHNT, CDR2 YENEEA. CDR3 sequence (DNA): TGTGCCAGCAGCGAGGGACAGAACTACGAGCAGTACTTC. Residues: CASSEGQNYEQYF.

V gene TRBV7-8 combines with J gene TRBJ1-3; D is unclear. CDR1 is SGHVS and CDR2 is FQNEAQ in the germline V gene. CDR3 length: 14 residues. V lost 5 bases and J lost 0, with 8 bases in between. The DNA for the CDR3 is TGTGCCAGCAGCCTTATTAACTCTGGAAACACCATATATTTT. This sequence encodes CASSLINSGNTIYF.

The genes are TRBV7-9 and TRBJ1-2; D possibly corresponds to TRBD1 (6 bases). Germline CDR1 reads SEHNR; CDR2 reads FQNEAQ (reference sequence). Trimming took 6 bases from V and 0 from J, leaving 26 bases between them. The CDR3 covers 19 residues. CDR3 sequence: CASSPKQGFGKRPNYGYTF. The CDR3 region has the DNA TGTGCCAGCAGTCCCAAACAGGGTTTCGGGAAAAGACCTAACTATGGCTACACCTTC.

The chain is built from TRBV19 and TRBJ1-2; D is uncertain. Deletions cut 1 base from V and 8 bases from J, with 14 bases between. The CDR3 is made up of 14 amino acids. The germline V gene has CDR1 LNHDA and CDR2 SQIVND (reference sequence). The CDR3 nucleotides read TGTGCCAGTAGTATAGGCTCGCAGGCCAGGGGCTACACCTTC. Protein: CASSIGSQARGYTF. Looking up the rest from reference TRBV19 and TRBJ1-2 gives the full variable domain: DGGITQSPKYLFRKEGQNVTLSCEQNLNHDAMYWYRQDPGQGLRLIYYSQIVNDFQKGDIAEGYSVSREKKESFPLTVTSAQKNPTAFYLCASSIGSQARGYTFGSGTRLTVV.

The genes are TRBV30 and TRBJ2-2; weak D call: TRBD2 (5 bases). The CDR3 extends over 15 amino acids. Germline CDR1 reads GTSNPN; CDR2 reads SVGIG (reference sequence). V was clipped by 0 bases and J by 2 bases, with 10 bases between them. The CDR3 reads CAWSVHRGNTGELFF. DNA for the CDR3: TGTGCCTGGAGTGTACATCGGGGAAACACCGGGGAGCTGTTTTTT.

This rearrangement joins TRBV6-2 or TRBV6-3 to TRBJ1-5; D not resolved. V lost 5 bases to trimming and J lost 4 bases, with 15 bases between them. Germline-derived CDR1 and CDR2 are MNHEY and SVGEGT. The CDR3 has 15 residues. The chain's CDR3 is CASSLGYLENQPQHF. CDR3 sequence (DNA): TGTGCCAGCAGTCTTGGGTATCTGGAGAATCAGCCCCAGCATTTT.

About this clone itself: The identical CDR3 is also encoded by other nucleotide sequences in the sample. The chain recombines TRBV7-2 with TRBJ2-2; 11 nucleotides line up with TRBD1. The CDR3 has 14 amino acids. Germline assignment: CDR1 SGHTA and CDR2 FQGNSA. With 5 bases clipped from V and 5 bases from J, the junction kept 1 base outside the gene matches. The CDR3 bases are TGTGCCAGCAGCCGGGACAGGGGGACCGGGGAGCTGTTTTTT. Translation: CASSRDRGTGELFF.

This rearrangement joins TRBV28 to TRBJ1-1, with D uncertain. CDR3 length equals 13 residues. With 5 bases removed from V and 5 bases from J, the gap between germline ends came to 12 bases. Germline lookup yields CDR1 MDHEN and CDR2 SYDVKM. The DNA of the CDR3 is TGTGCCAGCAGTCCCGACTCGGTAACTGAAGCTTTCTTT. Protein product: CASSPDSVTEAFF. The whole variable domain, filled in from reference TRBV28 and TRBJ1-1, reads DVKVTQSSRYLVKRTGEKVFLECVQDMDHENMFWYRQDPGLGLRLIYFSYDVKMKEKGDIPEGYSVSREKKERFSLILESASTNQTSMYLCASSPDSVTEAFFGQGTRLTVV.

The CDR3 nucleotides read TGCAGCGTTGAAGATCCCGTGCCAGGGACTAACTATGGCTACACCTTC. It yields the protein CSVEDPVPGTNYGYTF. The chain joins TRBV29-1 to TRBJ1-2; D is perhaps TRBD1 (5 bases). V lost 0 bases, J lost 0 bases, and 14 bases lay in between. This CDR3 spans 16 amino acids. Per germline, CDR1 SQVTM and CDR2 ANQGSEA.

The rearrangement joins TRBV4-1 to TRBJ1-6; a possible D gene is TRBD1 (5 bases). Per the germline V gene, CDR1 is MGHRA and CDR2 is YSYEKL. V dropped 0 bases and J dropped 9 bases, with 15 bases sitting between them. CDR3 length: 16 amino acids. Written as DNA, the CDR3 is TGCGCCAGCAGCCAAGAGGGGTCCTTAAGGGGTTCACCCCTCCACTTT. It translates to CASSQEGSLRGSPLHF.

The chain employs TRBV27 and TRBJ1-2; 9 bases match TRBD1. This CDR3 contains 13 residues. V gave up 6 bases and J gave up 4 bases; unmatched junction bases: 3. CDR1 and CDR2 (germline): MNHEY, SMNVEV (reference sequence). The CDR3 nucleotides read TGTGCCAGCAGGGGGGACAGGGCCTATGGCTACACCTTC. Its translation is CASRGDRAYGYTF.

V gene TRBV28 combines with J gene TRBJ1-5; 8 bases are shared with TRBD1. The V segment lost 10 bases and the J segment 3 bases; nucleotides outside the gene matches: 17. CDR3 length: 17 amino acids. Germline V lookup: CDR1 MDHEN, CDR2 SYDVKM. CDR3 amino acids: CATHEIVDRGYNQPQHF. The CDR3 DNA reads as TGTGCCACCCATGAGATTGTAGACAGGGGTTACAATCAGCCCCAGCATTTT.